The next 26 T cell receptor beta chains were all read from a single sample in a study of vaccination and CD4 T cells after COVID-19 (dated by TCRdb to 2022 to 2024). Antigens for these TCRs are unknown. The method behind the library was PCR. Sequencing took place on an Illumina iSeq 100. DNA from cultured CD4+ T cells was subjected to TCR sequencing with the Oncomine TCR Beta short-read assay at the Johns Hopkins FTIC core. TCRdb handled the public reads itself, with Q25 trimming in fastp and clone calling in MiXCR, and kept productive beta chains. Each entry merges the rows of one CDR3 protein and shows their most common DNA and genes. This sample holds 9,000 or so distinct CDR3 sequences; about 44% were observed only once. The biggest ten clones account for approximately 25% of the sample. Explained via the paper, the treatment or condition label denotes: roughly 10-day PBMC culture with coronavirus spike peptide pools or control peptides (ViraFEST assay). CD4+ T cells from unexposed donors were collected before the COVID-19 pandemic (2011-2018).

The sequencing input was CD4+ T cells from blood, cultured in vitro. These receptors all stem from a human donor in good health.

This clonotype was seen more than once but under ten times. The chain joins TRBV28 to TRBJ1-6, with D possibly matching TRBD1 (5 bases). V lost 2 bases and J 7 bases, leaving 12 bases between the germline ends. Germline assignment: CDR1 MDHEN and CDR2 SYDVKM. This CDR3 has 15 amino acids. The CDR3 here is CASSLGGFGNSPLHF. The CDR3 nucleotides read TGTGCCAGCAGTTTAGGGGGTTTTGGGAATTCACCCCTCCACTTT.

The CDR3 is CSALGERGGRTDTQYF. The CDR3 nucleotides are TGCAGTGCTCTGGGCGAGCGGGGGGGCCGGACAGATACGCAGTATTTT. The rearrangement links TRBV20-1 to TRBJ2-3; the match to TRBD2 covers 10 bases. V gave up 5 bases and J gave up 3 bases; unmatched junction bases: 11. The CDR3 is 16 residues long. Germline V gives CDR1 DFQATT, CDR2 SNEGSKA (reference sequence).

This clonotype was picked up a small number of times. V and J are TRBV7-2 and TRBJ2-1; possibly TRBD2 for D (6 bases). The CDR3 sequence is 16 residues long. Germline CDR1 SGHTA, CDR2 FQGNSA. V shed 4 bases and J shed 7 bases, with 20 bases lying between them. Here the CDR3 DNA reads TGTGCCAGCAGCTCCCGCGCGGGGCGCCTTGAAAATGAGCAGTTCTTC. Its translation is CASSSRAGRLENEQFF.

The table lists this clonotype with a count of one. The CDR3 here is CASSETGRPDTQYF. Written as DNA, the CDR3 is TGCGCCAGCAGTGAGACAGGGCGGCCAGATACGCAGTATTTT. The chain carries TRBV10-1 and TRBJ2-3; tentative D call: TRBD1 (6 bases). Germline lookup yields CDR1 WNHNN and CDR2 SYGVQD (reference sequence). Between the trimmed V and J ends, which lost 2 bases and 4 bases, there was a span of 10 bases. This CDR3 spans 14 amino acids.

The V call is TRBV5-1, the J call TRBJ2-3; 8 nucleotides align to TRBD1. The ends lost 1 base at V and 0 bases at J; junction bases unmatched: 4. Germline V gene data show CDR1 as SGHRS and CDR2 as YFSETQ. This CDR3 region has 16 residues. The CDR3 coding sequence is TGCGCCAGCAGCTTGCAGGACAGGGTTAGCACAGATACGCAGTATTTT. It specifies CASSLQDRVSTDTQYF. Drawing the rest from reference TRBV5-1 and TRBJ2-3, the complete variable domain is KAGVTQTPRYLIKTRGQQVTLSCSPISGHRSVSWYQQTPGQGLQFLFEYFSETQRNKGNFPGRFSGRQFSNSRSEMNVSTLELGDSALYLCASSLQDRVSTDTQYFGPGTRLTVL.

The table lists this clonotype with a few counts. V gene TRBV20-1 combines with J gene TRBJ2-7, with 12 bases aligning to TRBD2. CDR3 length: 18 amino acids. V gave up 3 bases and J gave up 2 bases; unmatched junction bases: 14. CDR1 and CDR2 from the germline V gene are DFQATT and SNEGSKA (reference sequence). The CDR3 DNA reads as TGCAGTGCTAGGGAGACCCAGGCTAGCGGGAGGGCGCCCTACGAGCAGTACTTC. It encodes CSARETQASGRAPYEQYF.

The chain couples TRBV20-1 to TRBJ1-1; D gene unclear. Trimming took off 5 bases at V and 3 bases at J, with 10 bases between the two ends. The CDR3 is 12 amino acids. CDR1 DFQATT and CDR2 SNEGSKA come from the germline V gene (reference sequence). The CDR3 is CSAWTVDTEAFF. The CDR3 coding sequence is TGCAGTGCTTGGACGGTAGACACTGAAGCTTTCTTT.

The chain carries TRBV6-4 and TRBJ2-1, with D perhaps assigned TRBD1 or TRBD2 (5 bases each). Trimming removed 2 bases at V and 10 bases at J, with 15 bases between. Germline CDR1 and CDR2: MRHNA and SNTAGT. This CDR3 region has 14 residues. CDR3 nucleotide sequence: TGTGCCAGCAGTGACACGGGACGCCACGTGGAGCAGTTCTTC. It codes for CASSDTGRHVEQFF.

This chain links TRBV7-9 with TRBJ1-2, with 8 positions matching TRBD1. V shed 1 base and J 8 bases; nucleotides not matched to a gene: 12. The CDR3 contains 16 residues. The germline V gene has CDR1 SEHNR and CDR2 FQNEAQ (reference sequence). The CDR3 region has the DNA TGTGCCAGCAGCTTAGGGATGGACAGGGCATTCAGGGGCTACACCTTC. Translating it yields CASSLGMDRAFRGYTF.

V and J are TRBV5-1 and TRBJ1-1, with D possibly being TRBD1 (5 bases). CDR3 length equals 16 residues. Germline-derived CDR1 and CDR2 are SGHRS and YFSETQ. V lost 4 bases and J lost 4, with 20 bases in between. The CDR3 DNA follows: TGCGCCAGCAGCCCACGGGGGGGGGGAGGCGGCACTGAAGCTTTCTTT. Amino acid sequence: CASSPRGGGGGTEAFF.

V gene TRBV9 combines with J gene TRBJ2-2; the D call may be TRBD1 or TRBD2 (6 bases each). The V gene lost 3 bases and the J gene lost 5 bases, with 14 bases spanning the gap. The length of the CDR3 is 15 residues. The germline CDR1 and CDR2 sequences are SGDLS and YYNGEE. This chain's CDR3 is CASSARLGGTGELFF. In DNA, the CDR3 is TGTGCCAGCAGCGCCAGACTAGGGGGGACCGGGGAGCTGTTTTTT.

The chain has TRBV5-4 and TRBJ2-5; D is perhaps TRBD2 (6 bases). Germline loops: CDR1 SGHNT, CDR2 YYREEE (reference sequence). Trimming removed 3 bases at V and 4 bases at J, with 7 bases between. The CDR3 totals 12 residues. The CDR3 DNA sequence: TGTGCCAGCAGCTCCGGGGGAGAGACCCAGTACTTC. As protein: CASSSGGETQYF.

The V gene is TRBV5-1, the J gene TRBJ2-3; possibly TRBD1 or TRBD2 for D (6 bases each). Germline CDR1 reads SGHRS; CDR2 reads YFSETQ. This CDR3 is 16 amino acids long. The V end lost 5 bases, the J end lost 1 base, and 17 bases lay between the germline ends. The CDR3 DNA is TGCGCCAGCAGGGTGTTGACGGGGGCAGGCACAGATACGCAGTATTTT. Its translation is CASRVLTGAGTDTQYF.

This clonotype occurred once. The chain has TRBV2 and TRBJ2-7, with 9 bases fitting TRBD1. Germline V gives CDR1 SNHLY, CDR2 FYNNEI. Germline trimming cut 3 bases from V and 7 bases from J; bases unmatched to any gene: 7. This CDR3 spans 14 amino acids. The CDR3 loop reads CASSDWDDRGEQYF. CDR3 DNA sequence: TGTGCCAGCAGTGATTGGGACGACAGGGGGGAGCAGTACTTC. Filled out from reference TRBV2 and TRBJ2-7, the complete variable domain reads EPEVTQTPSHQVTQMGQEVILRCVPISNHLYFYWYRQILGQKVEFLVSFYNNEISEKSEIFDDQFSVERPDGSNFTLKIRSTKLEDSAMYFCASSDWDDRGEQYFGPGTRLTVT.

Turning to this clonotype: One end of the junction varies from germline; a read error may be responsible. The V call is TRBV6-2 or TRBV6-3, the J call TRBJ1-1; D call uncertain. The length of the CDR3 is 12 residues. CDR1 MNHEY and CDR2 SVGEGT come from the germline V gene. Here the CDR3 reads CASSYQNSEAFF. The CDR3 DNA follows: TGTGCCAGCAGTTATCAAAACAGTGAAGCTTTCTTT.

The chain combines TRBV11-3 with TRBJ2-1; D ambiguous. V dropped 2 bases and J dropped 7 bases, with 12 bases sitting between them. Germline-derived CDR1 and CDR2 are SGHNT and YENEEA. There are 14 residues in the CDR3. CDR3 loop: CASSLSPMENEQFF. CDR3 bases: TGTGCCAGCAGCTTATCCCCGATGGAAAATGAGCAGTTCTTC.

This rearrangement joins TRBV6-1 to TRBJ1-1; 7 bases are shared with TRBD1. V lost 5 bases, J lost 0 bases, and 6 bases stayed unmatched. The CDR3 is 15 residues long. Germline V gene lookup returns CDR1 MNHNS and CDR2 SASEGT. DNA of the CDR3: TGTGCCAGCAGTCCTCGGACAGGAATGAACACTGAAGCTTTCTTT. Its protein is CASSPRTGMNTEAFF.

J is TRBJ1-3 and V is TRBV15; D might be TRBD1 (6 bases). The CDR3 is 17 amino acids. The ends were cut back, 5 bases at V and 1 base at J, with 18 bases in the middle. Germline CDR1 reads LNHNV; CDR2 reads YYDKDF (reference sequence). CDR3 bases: TGTGCCACCAGCTTTGCCCGGGACATCCAATCTGGAAACACCATATATTTT. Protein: CATSFARDIQSGNTIYF.

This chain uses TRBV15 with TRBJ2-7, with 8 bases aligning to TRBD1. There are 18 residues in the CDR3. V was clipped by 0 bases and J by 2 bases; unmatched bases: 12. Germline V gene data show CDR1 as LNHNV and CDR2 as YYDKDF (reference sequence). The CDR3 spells CATSRDRVTGATTYEQYF. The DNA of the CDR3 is TGTGCCACCAGCAGAGATCGGGTGACAGGGGCCACCACCTACGAGCAGTACTTC. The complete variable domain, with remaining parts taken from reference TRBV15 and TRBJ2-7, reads DAMVIQNPRYQVTQFGKPVTLSCSQTLNHNVMYWYQQKSSQAPKLLFHYYDKDFNNEADTPDNFQSRRPNTSFCFLDIRSPGLGDTAMYLCATSRDRVTGATTYEQYFGPGTRLTVT.

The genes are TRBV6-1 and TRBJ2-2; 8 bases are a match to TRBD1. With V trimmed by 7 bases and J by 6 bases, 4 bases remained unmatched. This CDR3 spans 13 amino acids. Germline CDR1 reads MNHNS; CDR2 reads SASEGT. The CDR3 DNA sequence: TGTGCCAGCACCGACAGGGGATCCGGGGAGCTGTTTTTT. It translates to CASTDRGSGELFF.

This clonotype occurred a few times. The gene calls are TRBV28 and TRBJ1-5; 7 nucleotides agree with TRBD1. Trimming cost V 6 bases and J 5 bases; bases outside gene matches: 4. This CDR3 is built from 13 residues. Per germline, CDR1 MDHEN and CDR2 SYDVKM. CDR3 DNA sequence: TGTGCCAGCAGCCGACAGGGTTATCAGCCCCAGCATTTT. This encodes CASSRQGYQPQHF.

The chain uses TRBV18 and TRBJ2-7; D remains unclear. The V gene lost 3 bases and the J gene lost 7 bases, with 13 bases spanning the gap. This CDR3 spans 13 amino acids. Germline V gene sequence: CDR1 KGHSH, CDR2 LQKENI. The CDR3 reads CASSPQAVGEQYF. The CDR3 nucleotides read TGTGCCAGCTCACCCCAAGCTGTTGGGGAGCAGTACTTC. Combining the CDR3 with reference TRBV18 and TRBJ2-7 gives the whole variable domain NAGVMQNPRHLVRRRGQEARLRCSPMKGHSHVYWYRQLPEEGLKFMVYLQKENIIDESGMPKERFSAEFPKEGPSILRIQQVVRGDSAAYFCASSPQAVGEQYFGPGTRLTVT.

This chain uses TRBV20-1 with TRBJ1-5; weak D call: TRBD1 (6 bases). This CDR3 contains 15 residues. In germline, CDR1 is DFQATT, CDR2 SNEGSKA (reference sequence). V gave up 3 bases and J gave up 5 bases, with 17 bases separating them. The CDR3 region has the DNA TGCAGTGCTAGCGGGGGCAGTTTAAGGGATCAGCCCCAGCATTTT. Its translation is CSASGGSLRDQPQHF.

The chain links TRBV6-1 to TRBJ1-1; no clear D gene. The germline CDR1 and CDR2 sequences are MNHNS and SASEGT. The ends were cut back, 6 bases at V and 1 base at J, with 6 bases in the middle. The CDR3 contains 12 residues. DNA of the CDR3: TGTGCCAGCAGCCCGGGGAACACTGAAGCTTTCTTT. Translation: CASSPGNTEAFF.

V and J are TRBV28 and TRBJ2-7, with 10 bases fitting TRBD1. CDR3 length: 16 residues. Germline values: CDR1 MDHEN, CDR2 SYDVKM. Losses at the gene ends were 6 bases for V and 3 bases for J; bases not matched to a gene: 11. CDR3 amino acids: CASRGLGTGVSYEQYF. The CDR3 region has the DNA TGTGCCAGCAGGGGGCTGGGGACAGGGGTAAGCTACGAGCAGTACTTC. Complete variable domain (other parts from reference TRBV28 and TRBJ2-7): DVKVTQSSRYLVKRTGEKVFLECVQDMDHENMFWYRQDPGLGLRLIYFSYDVKMKEKGDIPEGYSVSREKKERFSLILESASTNQTSMYLCASRGLGTGVSYEQYFGPGTRLTVT.

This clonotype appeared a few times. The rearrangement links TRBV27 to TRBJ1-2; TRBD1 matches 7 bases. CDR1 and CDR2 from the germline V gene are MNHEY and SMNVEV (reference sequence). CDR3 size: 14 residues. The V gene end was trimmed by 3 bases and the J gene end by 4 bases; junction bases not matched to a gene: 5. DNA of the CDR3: TGTGCCAGCAGTTTGCGACAGGGTGGCTATGGCTACACCTTC. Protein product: CASSLRQGGYGYTF.